The 4 T cell receptor beta chains in this list originate from one sample, sequenced in a study of T-cell reconstitution after alpha-beta-depleted transplantation in children. A library of TCRbeta sequences, prepared with unique molecular identifiers, was generated. TCRdb fed the PCR reads into MiXCR, producing one record per CDR3 protein. The sample has more than 450,000 distinct CDR3 sequences, around 18% seen once. The sequencing used PBMCs from the stem cell graft donor, collected from the stem cell graft. The source of these receptors is a human donor who donated a stem cell graft to a child with acute lymphoblastic leukemia.

For this clonotype: One junction end does not reproduce the germline sequence, and a read error may be involved. The genes are TRBV9 and TRBJ2-1; 9 bases agree with TRBD2. From germline, CDR1 is SGDLS and CDR2 YYNGEE. This CDR3 contains 14 residues. CDR3 protein: CASSGLSGSALVIF. The CDR3 DNA reads as TGTGCCAGCAGCGGCCTTAGCGGGAGCGCCCTGGTGATCTTC.

V is TRBV25-1 and J is TRBJ2-7, with D uncertain. The CDR3 is 13 residues long. The ends were cut back, 2 bases at V and 3 bases at J, with 8 bases in the middle. CDR1 is MGHDK, CDR2 SYGVNS, per germline. The CDR3 DNA sequence: TGTGCCAGCAGTGAAATTTTATTCTACGAGCAGTACTTC. This codes for CASSEILFYEQYF.

This clonotype appeared a few times. The rearrangement links TRBV19 to TRBJ1-6, with D tentatively TRBD1 (5 bases). The V gene lost 5 bases and the J gene lost 7 bases, with 12 bases spanning the gap. This CDR3 spans 14 amino acids. The germline CDR1 and CDR2 sequences are LNHDA and SQIVND (reference sequence). The DNA of the CDR3 is TGTGCCAGTAGTCACGAGGGACGGAATTCACCCCTCCACTTT. Protein product: CASSHEGRNSPLHF.

This clonotype was observed a few times. The chain has TRBV27 and TRBJ2-4; tentative D call: TRBD2 (7 bases). Germline V gene lookup returns CDR1 MNHEY and CDR2 SMNVEV (reference sequence). The CDR3 extends over 14 amino acids. The V and J ends lost 4 bases and 6 bases respectively, with 13 bases between them. CDR3 protein: CASSSTGRGNIQYF. CDR3 coding DNA: TGTGCCAGCAGTTCTACAGGGAGGGGAAACATTCAGTACTTC.